Below, 22 T cell receptor beta chains from the same sample are listed, as sequenced in a study of cytomegalovirus exposure and HLA in healthy donors. Profiling relied on immunoSEQ multiplex PCR, and the TCRdb table lists in-frame clones only, not all of them. The sample yields about 120,000 clones, 90% to 96% seen once. Sequencing was done on a sample of PBMCs. The receptor set was obtained from a man aged 18-30 years in good health and CMV-seronegative.

The genes are TRBV25-1 and TRBJ2-1, with 7 bases aligning to TRBD2. Trimming took 6 bases from V and 5 from J; bases not matched to a gene: 4. This CDR3 has 13 amino acids. Germline CDR1 and CDR2: MGHDK and SYGVNS. The CDR3 bases are TGTGCCAGCAGGGTGGGAGGGAACAATGAGCAGTTCTTC. Residues: CASRVGGNNEQFF.

About this clone itself: An end of the junction differs from the germline gene, which may be a read error. The chain uses TRBV28 and TRBJ1-2, with 7 bases fitting TRBD1. From germline, CDR1 is MDHEN and CDR2 SYDVKM. CDR3 length: 12 amino acids. Written as DNA, the CDR3 is TGTGCCAGCGAGGCCGAATTGACAGGGCCCTTCTTC. Its protein is CASEAELTGPFF.

This sequence joins TRBV6-6 and TRBJ2-1; TRBD2 matches 13 bases. Germline V gene lookup returns CDR1 MNHNY and CDR2 SVGAGI (reference sequence). There are 15 residues in the CDR3. V lost 8 bases to trimming and J lost 4 bases; unmatched junction nucleotides: 5. The CDR3 here is CASLTSGRTYNEQFF. In DNA, the CDR3 is TGTGCCAGCTTGACTAGCGGGAGGACATACAATGAGCAGTTCTTC.

The V gene is TRBV14, the J gene TRBJ2-1; D ambiguous. From germline, CDR1 is SGHDN and CDR2 FVKESK. The CDR3 covers 11 residues. Trimming removed 4 bases at V and 10 bases at J, with 8 bases between. Here the CDR3 DNA reads TGTGCCAGCAGCCGAGCTACCGAGCAGTTCTTC. It specifies CASSRATEQFF.

CDR3 protein: CASSLGAGGWEQFF. CDR3 DNA sequence: TGTGCCAGCAGCTTGGGCGCGGGAGGCTGGGAGCAGTTCTTC. V and J are TRBV5-6 and TRBJ2-1; 8 nucleotides align to TRBD2. Trimming removed 0 bases from V and 10 bases from J; junction bases left unmatched: 6. The CDR3 sequence is 14 residues long. The germline V gene encodes CDR1 SGHDT and CDR2 YYEEEE.

The V and J genes are TRBV28 and TRBJ2-7; 7 nucleotides align to TRBD2. This CDR3 region has 16 residues. With 2 bases clipped from V and 3 bases from J, the junction kept 10 bases outside the gene matches. CDR1 and CDR2 (germline): MDHEN, SYDVKM. Written as DNA, the CDR3 is TGTGCCAGCAGTTTACCTCGGACTAGACGAGGCTACGAGCAGTACTTC. This gives the protein CASSLPRTRRGYEQYF.

The chain has TRBV30 and TRBJ1-4; 11 positions match TRBD1. V shed 4 bases and J 8 bases; nucleotides not matched to a gene: 9. The CDR3 length is 15 residues. CDR1 is GTSNPN and CDR2 is SVGIG in the germline V gene (reference sequence). The CDR3 reads CAWTTGTGGDEKLFF. The CDR3 DNA follows: TGTGCCTGGACCACCGGGACAGGGGGGGACGAAAAACTGTTTTTT.

The CDR3 protein is CASSWDGSSYEQYF. DNA for the CDR3: TGTGCCAGTAGTTGGGACGGGAGCTCCTACGAGCAGTACTTC. V gene TRBV19 combines with J gene TRBJ2-7; a weak D match, TRBD2 (6 bases). The CDR3 is made up of 14 amino acids. Per germline, CDR1 LNHDA and CDR2 SQIVND (reference sequence). Trimming took 5 bases from V and 0 from J, leaving 11 bases between them. Full variable domain (remainder filled in from reference TRBV19 and TRBJ2-7): DGGITQSPKYLFRKEGQNVTLSCEQNLNHDAMYWYRQDPGQGLRLIYYSQIVNDFQKGDIAEGYSVSREKKESFPLTVTSAQKNPTAFYLCASSWDGSSYEQYFGPGTRLTVT.

V and J are TRBV7-2 and TRBJ2-1; 12 bases are a match to TRBD2. The ends lost 5 bases at V and 3 bases at J; junction bases unmatched: 2. CDR1 is SGHTA, CDR2 FQGNSA, per germline. The CDR3 covers 15 residues. The CDR3 spells CASSRTSGNYNEQFF. The CDR3 DNA reads TGTGCCAGCAGCCGGACTAGCGGGAACTACAATGAGCAGTTCTTC.

CDR3 nucleotides: TGTGCCAGCTCCCGAAGTGCCTCGGCGGACACCGGGGAGCTGTTTTTT. Translation: CASSRSASADTGELFF. V gene TRBV18 combines with J gene TRBJ2-2; D is undetermined. The CDR3 length is 16 residues. Trimming left V 6 bases short and J 3 bases short, with 17 bases between. CDR1 is KGHSH and CDR2 is LQKENI in the germline V gene.

The chain employs TRBV5-5 and TRBJ2-1; 12 bases are a match to TRBD2. The CDR3 extends over 16 amino acids. Germline V gene sequence: CDR1 SGHKS, CDR2 YYEKEE (reference sequence). Trimming at V came to 3 bases and at J to 9 bases, leaving 10 bases not matched to a gene. Here the CDR3 reads CASSYLSGLAGTEQFF. As DNA, the CDR3 is TGTGCCAGCAGCTACCTTTCGGGACTAGCGGGCACTGAGCAGTTCTTC.

The V gene is TRBV15, the J gene TRBJ1-2; weak D call: TRBD1 (6 bases). V shed 5 bases and J shed 0 bases, with 13 bases lying between them. This CDR3 is built from 15 residues. CDR1 is LNHNV, CDR2 YYDKDF, per germline (reference sequence). The CDR3 here is CATSGIRGPNYGYTF. The DNA for the CDR3 is TGTGCCACCAGCGGAATCAGGGGACCTAACTATGGCTACACCTTC.

J is TRBJ2-1 and V is TRBV5-4; 8 bases are a match to TRBD2. Germline V gene sequence: CDR1 SGHNT, CDR2 YYREEE (reference sequence). This CDR3 is built from 18 residues. With 2 bases clipped from V and 2 bases from J, the junction kept 12 bases outside the gene matches. The CDR3 loop reads CASSFGAGLALTYNEQFF. The CDR3 nucleotides read TGTGCCAGCAGCTTTGGAGCCGGACTAGCCCTAACCTACAATGAGCAGTTCTTC.

This clone has a handful of counts. The rearrangement links TRBV28 to TRBJ1-5; D remains ambiguous. The length of the CDR3 is 14 residues. Germline V lookup: CDR1 MDHEN, CDR2 SYDVKM. Trimming pared 5 bases from V and 9 bases from J, leaving 17 bases between. The CDR3 DNA is TGTGCCAGCAGTCCCCCGGCGGAGGCTCGGCCCCAGCATTTT. This translates into CASSPPAEARPQHF.

V is TRBV5-1 and J is TRBJ1-4; the match to TRBD1 covers 8 bases. The germline V gene has CDR1 SGHRS and CDR2 YFSETQ. V dropped 2 bases and J dropped 3; count of bases not matched to a gene: 3. The CDR3 loop spans 15 amino acids. CDR3 residues: CASSFTGGANEKLFF. CDR3 coding DNA: TGCGCCAGCAGCTTTACAGGGGGAGCTAATGAAAAACTGTTTTTT.

The rearrangement uses TRBV27 and TRBJ2-1; D is uncertain. The CDR3 is 16 amino acids. Germline loops: CDR1 MNHEY, CDR2 SMNVEV (reference sequence). V lost 4 bases and J lost 4, with 17 bases in between. The DNA of the CDR3 is TGTGCCAGCAGTTCTCTCCAGGTCGCCCCTTACAATGAGCAGTTCTTC. As protein: CASSSLQVAPYNEQFF.

The chain joins TRBV7-3 to TRBJ2-1; 8 bases are a match to TRBD2. J lost 3 bases, V lost 6 bases, and 10 bases had no gene match. Per the germline V gene, CDR1 is SGHTA and CDR2 is FQGTGA. The CDR3 spans 16 residues. DNA of the CDR3: TGTGCCAGCAGTCTTAATAGCGGGGAATACTACAATGAGCAGTTCTTC. It is translated as CASSLNSGEYYNEQFF. Filled out from reference TRBV7-3 and TRBJ2-1, the complete variable domain reads GAGVSQTPSNKVTEKGKYVELRCDPISGHTALYWYRQSLGQGPEFLIYFQGTGAADDSGLPNDRFFAVRPEGSVSTLKIQRTERGDSAVYLCASSLNSGEYYNEQFFGPGTRLTVL.

The rearrangement joins TRBV11-3 to TRBJ2-3; 10 bases match TRBD2. The V gene end was trimmed by 1 base and the J gene end by 2 bases; junction bases not matched to a gene: 6. The CDR3 sequence is 17 residues long. From germline, CDR1 is SGHNT and CDR2 YENEEA. This chain's CDR3 is CASSLGRLAGHTDTQYF. In nucleotides, the CDR3 is TGTGCCAGCAGCTTAGGACGACTAGCGGGTCACACAGATACGCAGTATTTT.

The J gene is TRBJ2-7, the V gene TRBV28; 7 bases match TRBD1. The germline gives CDR1 MDHEN, CDR2 SYDVKM. This CDR3 is 14 amino acids long. Germline trimming cut 3 bases from V and 0 bases from J; bases unmatched to any gene: 2. The CDR3: CASSFGTDSYEQYF. The CDR3, as DNA: TGTGCCAGCAGTTTCGGGACAGACTCCTACGAGCAGTACTTC.

This clone has a single count. The chain uses TRBV4-1 and TRBJ2-5, with 8 bases fitting TRBD2. Germline lookup yields CDR1 MGHRA and CDR2 YSYEKL. Losses at the gene ends were 1 base for V and 5 bases for J; bases not matched to a gene: 9. This CDR3 is built from 16 residues. CDR3 sequence (DNA): TGCGCCAGCAGCCAAGTTGCAGCGGGAGTCTTCGAGACCCAGTACTTC. Translated, it gives CASSQVAAGVFETQYF.

The chain recombines TRBV9 with TRBJ2-5, with D uncertain. The CDR3 is 13 amino acids. Germline CDR1 reads SGDLS; CDR2 reads YYNGEE. V was cut by 3 bases and J by 0 bases, with 6 bases left in between. The CDR3 is CASSAPYQETQYF. Written as DNA, the CDR3 is TGTGCCAGCAGCGCCCCCTACCAAGAGACCCAGTACTTC.

The chain joins TRBV7-9 to TRBJ2-3; tentatively, D is TRBD2 (5 bases). Germline CDR1 SEHNR, CDR2 FQNEAQ (reference sequence). Trimming removed 5 bases from V and 4 bases from J, with 13 bases in between. The CDR3 sequence is 14 residues long. CDR3 coding DNA: TGTGCCAGCAGCCAAGCGGTAGGGTCAGATACGCAGTATTTT. It is translated as CASSQAVGSDTQYF.